This T cell receptor beta chain was captured by sequencing in a study of blood T cell repertoires in COVID-19. Germline values: CDR1 PRHDT, CDR2 FYEKMQ (reference sequence). V was pared by 1 base and J by 4 bases, with 10 bases between. CDR3 length equals 14 residues. Generated by immunoSEQ multiplex PCR, the TCRdb table keeps only in-frame clones and is missing some. The repertoire holds about 200,000 clones, with more than 70% as singletons. The sequence was collected from a man aged 40-49 years with acute COVID-19. This chain joins TRBV13 and TRBJ1-2, with D unresolved. The specimen sequenced was PBMCs or T cells enriched from blood (not recorded which). CDR3 protein: CASSLVDRGYGYTF. The CDR3 DNA is TGTGCCAGCAGCTTAGTCGATCGAGGCTATGGCTACACCTTC.